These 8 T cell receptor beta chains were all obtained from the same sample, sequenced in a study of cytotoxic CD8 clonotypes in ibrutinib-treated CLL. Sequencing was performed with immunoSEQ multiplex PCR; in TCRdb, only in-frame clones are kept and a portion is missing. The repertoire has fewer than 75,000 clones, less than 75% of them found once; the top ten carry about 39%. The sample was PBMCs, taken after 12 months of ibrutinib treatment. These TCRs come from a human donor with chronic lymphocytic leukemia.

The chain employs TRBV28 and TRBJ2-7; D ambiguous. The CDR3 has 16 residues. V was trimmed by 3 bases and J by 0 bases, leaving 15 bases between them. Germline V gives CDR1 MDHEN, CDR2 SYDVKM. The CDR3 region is CASSFNRVLLSYEQYF. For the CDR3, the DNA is TGTGCCAGCAGTTTCAATCGGGTCCTCCTCTCCTACGAGCAGTACTTC. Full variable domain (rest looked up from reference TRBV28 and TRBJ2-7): DVKVTQSSRYLVKRTGEKVFLECVQDMDHENMFWYRQDPGLGLRLIYFSYDVKMKEKGDIPEGYSVSREKKERFSLILESASTNQTSMYLCASSFNRVLLSYEQYFGPGTRLTVT.

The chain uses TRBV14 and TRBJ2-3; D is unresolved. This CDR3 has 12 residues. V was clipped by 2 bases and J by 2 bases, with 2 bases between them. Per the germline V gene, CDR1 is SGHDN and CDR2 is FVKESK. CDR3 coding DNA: TGTGCCAGCAGCCAATTCACAGATACGCAGTATTTT. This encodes CASSQFTDTQYF.

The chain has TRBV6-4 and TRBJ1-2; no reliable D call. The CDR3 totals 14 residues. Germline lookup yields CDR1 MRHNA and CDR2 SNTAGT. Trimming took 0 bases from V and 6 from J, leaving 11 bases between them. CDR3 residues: CASSDSGRRDGYTF. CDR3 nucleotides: TGTGCCAGCAGTGACTCCGGACGGAGGGATGGCTACACCTTC.

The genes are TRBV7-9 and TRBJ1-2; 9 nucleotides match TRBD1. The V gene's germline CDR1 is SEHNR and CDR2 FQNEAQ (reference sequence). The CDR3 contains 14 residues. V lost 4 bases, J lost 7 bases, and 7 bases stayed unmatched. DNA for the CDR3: TGTGCCAGCAGCTCTGAAGGGACAGGGCTTGGCTACACCTTC. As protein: CASSSEGTGLGYTF.

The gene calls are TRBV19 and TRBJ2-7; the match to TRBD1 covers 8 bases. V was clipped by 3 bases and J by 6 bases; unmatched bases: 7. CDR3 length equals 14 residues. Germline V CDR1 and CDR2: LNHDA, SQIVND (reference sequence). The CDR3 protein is CASSIIGQGGEQYF. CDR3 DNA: TGTGCCAGTAGTATTATAGGACAGGGTGGCGAGCAGTACTTC.

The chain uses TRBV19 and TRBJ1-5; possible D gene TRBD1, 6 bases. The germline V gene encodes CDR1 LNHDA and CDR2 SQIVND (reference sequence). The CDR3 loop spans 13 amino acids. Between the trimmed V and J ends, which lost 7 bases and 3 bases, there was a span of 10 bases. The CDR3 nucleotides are TGTGCCAGTAACGGGGGGGCCAATCAGCCCCAGCATTTT. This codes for CASNGGANQPQHF. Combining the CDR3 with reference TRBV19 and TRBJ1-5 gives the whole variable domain DGGITQSPKYLFRKEGQNVTLSCEQNLNHDAMYWYRQDPGQGLRLIYYSQIVNDFQKGDIAEGYSVSREKKESFPLTVTSAQKNPTAFYLCASNGGANQPQHFGDGTRLSIL.

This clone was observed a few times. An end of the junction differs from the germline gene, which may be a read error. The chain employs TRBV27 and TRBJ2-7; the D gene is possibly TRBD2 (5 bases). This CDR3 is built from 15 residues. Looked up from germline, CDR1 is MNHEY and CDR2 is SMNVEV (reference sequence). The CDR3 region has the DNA TGTGCCAGCAGTTTAGAGTCTAAGAACACGGAGAGGGATGGGTTC. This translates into CASSLESKNTERDGF.

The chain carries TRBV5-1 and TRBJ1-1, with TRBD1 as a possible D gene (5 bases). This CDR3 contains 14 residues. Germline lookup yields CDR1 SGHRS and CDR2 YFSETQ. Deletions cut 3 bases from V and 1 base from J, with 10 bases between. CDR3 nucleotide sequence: TGCGCCAGCAGCTACGACAGTTCGAACACTGAAGCTTTCTTT. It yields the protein CASSYDSSNTEAFF.